The clone carrying this T cell receptor beta chain was seen only once. The antigen remains undetermined. This sample is part of a study of T cell responses to AZD1222 COVID-19 vaccine. The CDR3 length is 15 residues. TCRdb keeps only in-frame clones here, not all; method: immunoSEQ multiplex PCR. The data contain around 110,000 clones, around nine tenths of them singletons. Study findings and constraints: Scientists sampled the repertoires only once the peak T cell response had passed.

Specimen: peripheral blood, collected 28 days after the second AZD1222 dose. The receptor was derived from an adult who received the AZD1222 COVID-19 vaccine. The V call is TRBV7-5, the J call TRBJ1-1; the table's D call of TRBD1 was not tested on the DNA. TRBV7-5 is shown as a pseudogene. This CDR3 is CVRSFEGHLNTEAFF. DNA of the CDR3: TGTGTCAGAAGCTTTGAGGGACATTTGAACACTGAAGCTTTCTTT.